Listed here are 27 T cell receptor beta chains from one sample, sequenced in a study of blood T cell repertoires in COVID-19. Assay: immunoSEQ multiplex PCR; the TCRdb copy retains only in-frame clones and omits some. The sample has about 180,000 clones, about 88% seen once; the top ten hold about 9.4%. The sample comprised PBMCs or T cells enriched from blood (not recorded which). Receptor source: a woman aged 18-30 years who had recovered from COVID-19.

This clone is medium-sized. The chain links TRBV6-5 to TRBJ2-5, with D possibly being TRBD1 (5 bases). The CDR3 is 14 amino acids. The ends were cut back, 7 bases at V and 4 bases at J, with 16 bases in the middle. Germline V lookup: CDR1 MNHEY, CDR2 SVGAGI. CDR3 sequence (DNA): TGTGCCAGCAACTCAGGGAATTATTTAGAGACCCAGTACTTC. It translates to CASNSGNYLETQYF.

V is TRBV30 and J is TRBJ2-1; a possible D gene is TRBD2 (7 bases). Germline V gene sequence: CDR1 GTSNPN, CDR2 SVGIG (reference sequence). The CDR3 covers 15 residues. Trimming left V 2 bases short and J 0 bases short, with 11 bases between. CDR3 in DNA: TGTGCCTGGAGTAGGGGGGGCAGCTCCTACAATGAGCAGTTCTTC. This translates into CAWSRGGSSYNEQFF.

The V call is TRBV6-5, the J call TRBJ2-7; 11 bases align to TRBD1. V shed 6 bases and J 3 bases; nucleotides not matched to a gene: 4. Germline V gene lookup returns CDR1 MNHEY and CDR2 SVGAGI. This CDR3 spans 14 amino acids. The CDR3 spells CASRSDRGLYEQYF. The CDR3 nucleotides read TGTGCCAGCAGGTCGGACAGGGGGCTCTACGAGCAGTACTTC.

The CDR3 spells CASSLDRGSYNEQFF. CDR3 bases: TGTGCCAGCAGCTTAGACAGGGGCTCCTACAATGAGCAGTTCTTC. V usage is TRBV7-6 and J usage is TRBJ2-1; 7 bases are shared with TRBD1. Trimming at V came to 1 base and at J to 0 bases, leaving 0 bases not matched to a gene. In germline, CDR1 is SGHVS, CDR2 FNYEAQ. This CDR3 spans 15 amino acids.

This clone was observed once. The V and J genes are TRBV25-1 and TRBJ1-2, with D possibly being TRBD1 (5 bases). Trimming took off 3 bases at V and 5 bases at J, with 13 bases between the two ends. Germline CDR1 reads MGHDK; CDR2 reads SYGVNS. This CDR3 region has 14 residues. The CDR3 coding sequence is TGTGCCAGCAGTGATACAGGAATGACTTATGGCTACACCTTC. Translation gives CASSDTGMTYGYTF.

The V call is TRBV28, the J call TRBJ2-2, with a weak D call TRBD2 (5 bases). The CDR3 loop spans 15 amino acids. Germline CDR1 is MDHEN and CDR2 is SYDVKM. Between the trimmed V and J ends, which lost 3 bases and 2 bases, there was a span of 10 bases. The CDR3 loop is CASSLAGLNTGELFF. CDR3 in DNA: TGTGCCAGCAGTTTGGCGGGTTTAAACACCGGGGAGCTGTTTTTT.

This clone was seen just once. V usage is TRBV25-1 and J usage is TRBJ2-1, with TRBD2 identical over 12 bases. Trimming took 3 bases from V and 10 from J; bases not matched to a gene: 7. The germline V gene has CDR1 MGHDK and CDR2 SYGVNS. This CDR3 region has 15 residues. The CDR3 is CASSDASGGVGEQFF. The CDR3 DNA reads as TGTGCCAGCAGTGATGCTAGCGGGGGGGTTGGAGAGCAGTTCTTC.

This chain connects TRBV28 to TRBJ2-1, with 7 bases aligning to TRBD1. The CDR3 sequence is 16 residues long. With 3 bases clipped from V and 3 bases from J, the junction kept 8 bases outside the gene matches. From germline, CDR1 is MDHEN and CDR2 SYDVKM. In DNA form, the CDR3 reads TGTGCCAGCAGTTTCATCGGGACAGCCCTCTACAATGAGCAGTTCTTC. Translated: CASSFIGTALYNEQFF.

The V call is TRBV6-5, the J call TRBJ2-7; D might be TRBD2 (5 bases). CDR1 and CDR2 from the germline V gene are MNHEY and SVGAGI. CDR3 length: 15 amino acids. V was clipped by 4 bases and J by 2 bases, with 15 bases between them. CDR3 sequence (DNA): TGTGCCAGCAGTTCTACCGGTTGGAGGACCTACGAGCAGTACTTC. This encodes CASSSTGWRTYEQYF.

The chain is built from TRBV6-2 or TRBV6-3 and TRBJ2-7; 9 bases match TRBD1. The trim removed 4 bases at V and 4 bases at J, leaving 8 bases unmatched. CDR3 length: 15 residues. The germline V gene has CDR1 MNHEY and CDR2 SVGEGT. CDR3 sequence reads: CASSSGQGFGYEQYF. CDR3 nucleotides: TGTGCCAGCAGTTCGGGACAGGGTTTCGGGTACGAGCAGTACTTC.

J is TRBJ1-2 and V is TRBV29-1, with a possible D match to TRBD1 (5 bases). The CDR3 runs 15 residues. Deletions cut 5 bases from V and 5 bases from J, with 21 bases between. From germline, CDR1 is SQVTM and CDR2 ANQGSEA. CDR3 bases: TGCAGCGTTTCTCCAGGGACTCCTCAGGAGTATGGCTACACCTTC. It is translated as CSVSPGTPQEYGYTF.

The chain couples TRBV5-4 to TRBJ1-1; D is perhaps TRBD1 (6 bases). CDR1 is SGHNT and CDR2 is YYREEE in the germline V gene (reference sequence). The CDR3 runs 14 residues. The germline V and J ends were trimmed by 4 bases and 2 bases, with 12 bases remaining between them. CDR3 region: CASSVDSLNTEAFF. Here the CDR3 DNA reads TGTGCCAGCAGCGTGGACAGTCTCAACACTGAAGCTTTCTTT.

Here the CDR3 DNA reads TGTGCCAGCAGTTCGACCCGAGAGGGGGCCGAGCAGTACTTC. Amino acids: CASSSTREGAEQYF. This chain connects TRBV7-9 to TRBJ2-7; 7 bases are a match to TRBD1. Germline V gene lookup returns CDR1 SEHNR and CDR2 FQNEAQ (reference sequence). This CDR3 spans 14 amino acids. V trimming: 6 bases; J trimming: 6 bases; junction bases outside the gene matches: 11.

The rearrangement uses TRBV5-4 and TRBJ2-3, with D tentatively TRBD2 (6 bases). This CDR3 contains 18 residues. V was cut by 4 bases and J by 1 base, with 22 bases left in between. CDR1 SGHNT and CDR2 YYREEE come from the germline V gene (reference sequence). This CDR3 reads CASSPESGGFGGTDTQYF. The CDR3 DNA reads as TGTGCCAGCAGCCCAGAATCCGGGGGTTTTGGGGGCACAGATACGCAGTATTTT.

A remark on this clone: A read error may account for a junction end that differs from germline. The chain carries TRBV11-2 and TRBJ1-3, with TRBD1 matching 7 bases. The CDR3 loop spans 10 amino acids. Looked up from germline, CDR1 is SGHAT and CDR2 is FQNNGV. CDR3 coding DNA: TGCGCAGGGGGTGGAAACACCATATATTTT. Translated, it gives CAGGGNTIYF. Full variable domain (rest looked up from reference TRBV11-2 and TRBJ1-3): EAGVAQSPRYKIIEKRQSVAFWCNPISGHATLYWYQQILGQGPKLLIQFQNNGVVDDSQLPKDRFSAERLKGVDSTLKIQPAKLEDSAVYLCAGGGNTIYFGEGSWLTVV.

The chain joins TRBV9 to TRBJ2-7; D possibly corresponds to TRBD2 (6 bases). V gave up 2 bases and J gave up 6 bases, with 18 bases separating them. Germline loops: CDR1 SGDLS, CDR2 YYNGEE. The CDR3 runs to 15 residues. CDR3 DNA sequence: TGTGCCAGCAGCGTGGGATCGGGACTGAGAATCGAGCAGTACTTC. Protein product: CASSVGSGLRIEQYF.

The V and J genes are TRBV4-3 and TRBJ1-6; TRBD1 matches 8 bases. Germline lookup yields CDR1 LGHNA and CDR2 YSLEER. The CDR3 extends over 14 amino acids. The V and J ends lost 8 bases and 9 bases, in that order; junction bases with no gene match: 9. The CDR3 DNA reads TGCGCCAGCCCACCCGACAGGGGATTTTCACCCCTCCACTTT. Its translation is CASPPDRGFSPLHF.

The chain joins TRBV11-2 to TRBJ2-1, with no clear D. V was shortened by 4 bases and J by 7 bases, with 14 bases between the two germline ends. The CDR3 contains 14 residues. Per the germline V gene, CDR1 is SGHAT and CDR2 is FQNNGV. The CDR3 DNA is TGTGCCAGCAGCTCTAATGGATGGGCGAATGAGCAGTTCTTC. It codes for CASSSNGWANEQFF.

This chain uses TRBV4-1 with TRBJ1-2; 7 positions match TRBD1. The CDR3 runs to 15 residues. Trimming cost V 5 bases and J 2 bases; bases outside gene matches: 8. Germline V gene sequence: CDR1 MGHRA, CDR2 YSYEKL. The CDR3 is CASSLNRGGNYGYTF. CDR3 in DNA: TGCGCCAGCAGCTTGAACAGGGGTGGGAACTATGGCTACACCTTC.

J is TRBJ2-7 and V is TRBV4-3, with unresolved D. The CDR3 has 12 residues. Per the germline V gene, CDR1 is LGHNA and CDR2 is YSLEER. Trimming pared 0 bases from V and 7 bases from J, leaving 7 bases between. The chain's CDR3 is CASSQDRREQYF. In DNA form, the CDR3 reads TGCGCCAGCAGCCAAGATAGAAGAGAGCAGTACTTC.

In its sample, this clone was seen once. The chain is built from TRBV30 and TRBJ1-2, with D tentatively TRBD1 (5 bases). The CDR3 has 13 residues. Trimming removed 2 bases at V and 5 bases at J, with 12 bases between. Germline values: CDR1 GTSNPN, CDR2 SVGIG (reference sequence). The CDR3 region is CAWSTQGWYGYTF. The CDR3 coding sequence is TGTGCCTGGAGTACCCAGGGTTGGTATGGCTACACCTTC.

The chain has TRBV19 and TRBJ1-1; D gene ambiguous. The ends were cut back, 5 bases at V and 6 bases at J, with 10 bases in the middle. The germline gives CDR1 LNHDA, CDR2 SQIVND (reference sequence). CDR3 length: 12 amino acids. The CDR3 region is CASSEILAEAFF. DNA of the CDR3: TGTGCCAGTAGTGAGATCTTGGCTGAAGCTTTCTTT.

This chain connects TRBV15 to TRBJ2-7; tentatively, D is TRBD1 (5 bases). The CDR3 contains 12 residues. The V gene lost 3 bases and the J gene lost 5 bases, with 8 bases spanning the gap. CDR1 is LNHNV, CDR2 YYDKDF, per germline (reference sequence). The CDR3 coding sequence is TGTGCCACCAGCAGGAAGGGGAACGAGCAGTACTTC. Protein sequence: CATSRKGNEQYF.

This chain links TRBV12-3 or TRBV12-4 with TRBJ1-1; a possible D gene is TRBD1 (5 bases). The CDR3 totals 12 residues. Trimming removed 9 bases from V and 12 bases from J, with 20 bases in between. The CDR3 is CASTDGGRGSFF. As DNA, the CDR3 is TGTGCCAGTACGGACGGAGGGCGGGGGTCTTTCTTT.

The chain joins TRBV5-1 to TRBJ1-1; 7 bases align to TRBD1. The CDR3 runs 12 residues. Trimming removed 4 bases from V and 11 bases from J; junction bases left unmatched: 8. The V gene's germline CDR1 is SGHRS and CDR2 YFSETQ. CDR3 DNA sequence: TGCGCCAGCAGCCCCGGGGCAGGGGGGGCTTTCTTT. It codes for CASSPGAGGAFF.

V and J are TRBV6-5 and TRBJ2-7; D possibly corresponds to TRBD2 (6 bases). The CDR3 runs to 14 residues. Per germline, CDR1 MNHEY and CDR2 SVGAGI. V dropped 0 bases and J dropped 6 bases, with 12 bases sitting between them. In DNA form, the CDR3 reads TGTGCCAGCAGTTACTCGACGGGAGTCAGCGAGCAGTACTTC. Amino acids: CASSYSTGVSEQYF.

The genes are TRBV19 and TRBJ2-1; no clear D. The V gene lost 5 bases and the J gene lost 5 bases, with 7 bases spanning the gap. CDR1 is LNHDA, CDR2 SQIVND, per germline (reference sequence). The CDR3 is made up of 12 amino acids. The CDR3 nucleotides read TGTGCCAGTAGTGCGAGCCACAATGAGCAGTTCTTC. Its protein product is CASSASHNEQFF.